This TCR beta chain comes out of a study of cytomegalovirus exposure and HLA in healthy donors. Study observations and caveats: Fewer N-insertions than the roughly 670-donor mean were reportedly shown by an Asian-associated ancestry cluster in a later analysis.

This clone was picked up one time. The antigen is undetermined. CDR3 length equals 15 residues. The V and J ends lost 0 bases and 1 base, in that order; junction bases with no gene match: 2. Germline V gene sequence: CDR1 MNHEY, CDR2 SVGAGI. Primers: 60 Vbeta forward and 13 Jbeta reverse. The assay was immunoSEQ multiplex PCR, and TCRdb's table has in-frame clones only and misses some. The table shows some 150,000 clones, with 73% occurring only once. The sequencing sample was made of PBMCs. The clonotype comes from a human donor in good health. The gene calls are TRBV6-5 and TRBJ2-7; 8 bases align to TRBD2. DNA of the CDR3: TGTGCCAGCAGTTACTCAGGCGGGAGGTCCTACGAGCAGTACTTC. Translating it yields CASSYSGGRSYEQYF.